The 5 T cell receptor beta chains below were found in one sample sequenced in a study of neurological immune-mediated disorders. TCRdb redid the calling of the 5' RACE reads with MiXCR, one entry per CDR3 protein. Here the sample spans about 70,000 distinct CDR3 sequences, roughly 3% being singletons. Input material: PBMCs. These receptors were taken from a woman aged 45-65 years with multiple sclerosis.

There are many counts of this clonotype. The chain links TRBV7-2 to TRBJ2-7; D remains ambiguous. Per germline, CDR1 SGHTA and CDR2 FQGNSA. The CDR3 is made up of 13 amino acids. Trimming removed 1 base at V and 1 base at J, with 5 bases between. DNA of the CDR3: TGTGCCAGCAGCTTAGGGCTTTCCTACGAGCAGTACGTC. This translates into CASSLGLSYEQYV.

This clonotype was counted many times. The chain uses TRBV6-1 and TRBJ2-7; no clear D gene. The CDR3 consists of 14 residues. Germline V gene lookup returns CDR1 MNHNS and CDR2 SASEGT. The germline V and J ends were trimmed by 2 bases and 5 bases, with 13 bases remaining between them. The CDR3 loop is CASSESRKSHEQYF. DNA of the CDR3: TGTGCCAGCAGTGAAAGTAGGAAGTCCCACGAGCAGTACTTC.

Ten or more counts support this clonotype. This chain uses TRBV4-2 with TRBJ1-2; D unclear. The CDR3 loop spans 11 amino acids. CDR1 is LGHNA and CDR2 is YNFKEQ in the germline V gene. V gave up 1 base and J gave up 10 bases, with 7 bases separating them. DNA for the CDR3: TGTGCCAGCAGCCAAGCCGGAGACTACACCTTC. It translates to CASSQAGDYTF.

In its sample, this clonotype was seen many times. The V gene is TRBV9, the J gene TRBJ2-2; weak D call: TRBD1 (6 bases). The CDR3 extends over 13 amino acids. The germline V gene has CDR1 SGDLS and CDR2 YYNGEE. Trimming removed 0 bases from V and 7 bases from J, with 7 bases in between. The CDR3, as DNA: TGTGCCAGCAGCGTAGGACAGGTCGGGGAGCTGTTTTTT. Translating gives CASSVGQVGELFF. The entire variable domain, with the rest obtained from reference TRBV9 and TRBJ2-2, is as follows: DSGVTQTPKHLITATGQRVTLRCSPRSGDLSVYWYQQSLDQGLQFLIQYYNGEERAKGNILERFSAQQFPDLHSELNLSSLELGDSALYFCASSVGQVGELFFGEGSRLTVL.

This clonotype was counted ten times or more. This sequence joins TRBV20-1 and TRBJ1-3, with TRBD1 matching 7 bases. Germline-derived CDR1 and CDR2 are DFQATT and SNEGSKA (reference sequence). With V trimmed by 0 bases and J by 0 bases, 5 bases remained unmatched. The CDR3 length is 16 residues. The CDR3 bases are TGCAGTGCTAGAGATCGGGGGACAGCCTCTGGAAACACCATATATTTT. Amino acids: CSARDRGTASGNTIYF.